This T cell receptor (beta chain) came from a study of T cells in Graves' hyperthyroidism and ophthalmopathy. It was RNA transcripts that yielded the amplified TCR beta CDR3 regions. Primed by the HTBI set, a first-round RT-PCR was run on the TCR CDR3. Each CDR3 protein gets one entry after TCRdb re-called the multiplex PCR reads with MiXCR. The sample contains some 490,000 distinct CDR3 sequences, approximately 23% of which appear only once. V trimming: 6 bases; J trimming: 10 bases; junction bases outside the gene matches: 15. There are 15 residues in the CDR3. The germline gives CDR1 SGHTA, CDR2 FQGTGA. Study-level points and caveats: Most thyroid clonotypes with frequency above 0.001 were detected in blood.

Exclusion followed for patients with uncontrolled infection, other autoimmune disease, pregnancy or lactation. Diagnostic assessment was based on clinical symptoms, serum thyroxine and TRAb, thyroid ultrasound and orbital computed tomography. Fresh 10 ml peripheral blood yielded PBMCs. About this clonotype itself: Its antigen remains unidentified.

Material: blood. This rearrangement joins TRBV7-3 to TRBJ2-1; 7 nucleotides agree with TRBD2. The origin of this receptor is a woman aged 70-85 years with Graves' ophthalmopathy. The CDR3 region has the DNA TGTGCCAGCAGTTCCTGGGCTAGCGGCCAACTCGAGCAGTTCTTC. It is translated as CASSSWASGQLEQFF.